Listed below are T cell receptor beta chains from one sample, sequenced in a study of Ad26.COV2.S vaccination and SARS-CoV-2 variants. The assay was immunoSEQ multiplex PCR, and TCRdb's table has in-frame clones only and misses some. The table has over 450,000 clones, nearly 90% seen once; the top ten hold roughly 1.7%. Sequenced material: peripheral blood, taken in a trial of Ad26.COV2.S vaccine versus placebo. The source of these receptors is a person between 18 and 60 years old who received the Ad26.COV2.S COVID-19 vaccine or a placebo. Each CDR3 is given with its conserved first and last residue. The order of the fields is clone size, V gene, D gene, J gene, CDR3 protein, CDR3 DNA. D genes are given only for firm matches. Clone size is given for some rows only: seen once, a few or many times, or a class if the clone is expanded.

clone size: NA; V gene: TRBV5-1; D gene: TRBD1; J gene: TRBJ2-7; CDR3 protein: CASSAYPGQGLYEQYF; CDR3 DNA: TGCGCCAGCAGCGCGTATCCGGGACAGGGCCTTTACGAGCAGTACTTC
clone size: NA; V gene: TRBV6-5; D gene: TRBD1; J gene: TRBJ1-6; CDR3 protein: CASSYLGQESGSPLHF; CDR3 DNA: TGTGCCAGCAGTTACTTAGGACAGGAAAGTGGGTCACCCCTCCACTTT
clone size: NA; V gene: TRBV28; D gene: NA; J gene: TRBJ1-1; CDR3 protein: CASSLTSQREAFF; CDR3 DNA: TGTGCCAGCAGTTTAACCTCCCAGCGAGAAGCTTTCTTT
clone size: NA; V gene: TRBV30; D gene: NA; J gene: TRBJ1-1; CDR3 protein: CAWSVLHEAFF; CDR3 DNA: TGTGCCTGGAGTGTCTTGCATGAAGCTTTCTTT
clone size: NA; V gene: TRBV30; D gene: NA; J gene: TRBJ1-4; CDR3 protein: CAWKKEWGVDEKLFF; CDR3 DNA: TGTGCCTGGAAGAAGGAATGGGGGGTGGATGAAAAACTGTTTTTT
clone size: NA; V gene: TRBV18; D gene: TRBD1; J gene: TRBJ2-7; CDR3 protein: CASSPDRSGKQYF; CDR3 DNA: TGTGCCAGCTCACCGGACAGGTCAGGCAAGCAGTACTTC
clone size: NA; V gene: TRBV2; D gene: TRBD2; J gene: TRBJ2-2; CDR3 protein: CASRDGTSGLPGELFF; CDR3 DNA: TGTGCCAGCAGGGACGGGACTAGCGGGCTGCCCGGGGAGCTGTTTTTT
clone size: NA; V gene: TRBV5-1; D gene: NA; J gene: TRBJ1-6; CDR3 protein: CASSQGDSLNSPLHF; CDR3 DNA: TGCGCCAGCAGCCAAGGAGACAGCCTTAATTCACCCCTCCACTTT
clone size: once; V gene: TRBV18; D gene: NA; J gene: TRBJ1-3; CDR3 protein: CASSREPGNTIYF; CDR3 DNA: TGTGCCAGCTCACGCGAACCGGGAAACACCATATATTTT
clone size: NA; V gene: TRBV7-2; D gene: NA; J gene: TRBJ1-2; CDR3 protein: CASSAASGGVGGYTF; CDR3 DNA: TGTGCCAGCAGCGCCGCCAGTGGAGGGGTGGGTGGCTACACCTTC
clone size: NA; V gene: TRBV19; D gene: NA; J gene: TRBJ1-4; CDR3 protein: CASKVGSYLNEKLFF; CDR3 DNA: TGTGCCAGTAAGGTCGGATCTTACCTCAATGAAAAACTGTTTTTT
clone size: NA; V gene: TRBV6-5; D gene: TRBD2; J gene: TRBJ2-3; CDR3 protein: CASSPGGRRTDTQYF; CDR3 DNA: TGTGCCAGCAGTCCGGGGGGGCGACGCACAGATACGCAGTATTTT
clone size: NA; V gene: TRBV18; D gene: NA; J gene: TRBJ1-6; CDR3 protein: CASSLQTGRNSPLHF; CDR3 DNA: TGTGCCAGCTCGCTTCAAACAGGGAGAAATTCACCCCTCCACTTT
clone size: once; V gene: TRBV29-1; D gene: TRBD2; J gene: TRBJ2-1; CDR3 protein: CSVDGKREGSYNEQFF; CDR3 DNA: TGCAGCGTTGATGGAAAGCGGGAGGGCTCCTACAATGAGCAGTTCTTC
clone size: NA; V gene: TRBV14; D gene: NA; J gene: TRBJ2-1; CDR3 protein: CASSRRSYNEQFF; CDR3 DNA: TGTGCCAGCAGCCGAAGGTCCTACAATGAGCAGTTCTTC
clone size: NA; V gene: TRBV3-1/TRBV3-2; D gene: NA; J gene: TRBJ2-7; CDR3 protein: CASSQDRWPARYEQYF; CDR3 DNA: TGTGCCAGCAGCCAAGATCGTTGGCCAGCTCGCTACGAGCAGTACTTC
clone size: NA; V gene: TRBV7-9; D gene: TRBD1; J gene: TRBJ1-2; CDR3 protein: CASSPRTGELYGYTF; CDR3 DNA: TGTGCCAGCAGCCCACGGACAGGGGAACTCTATGGCTACACCTTC
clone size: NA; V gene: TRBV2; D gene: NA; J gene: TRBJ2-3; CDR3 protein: CASSGPGLGVSTDTQYF; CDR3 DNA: TGTGCCAGCAGTGGCCCAGGATTAGGAGTGAGCACAGATACGCAGTATTTT
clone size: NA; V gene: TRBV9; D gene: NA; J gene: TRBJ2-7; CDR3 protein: CASSVGVAYEQYF; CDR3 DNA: TGTGCCAGCAGCGTAGGAGTCGCCTACGAGCAGTACTTC
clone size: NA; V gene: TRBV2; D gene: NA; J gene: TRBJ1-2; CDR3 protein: CATWGSQKREFGYTF; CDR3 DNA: TGTGCGACCTGGGGTTCACAGAAGCGAGAGTTTGGCTACACCTTC
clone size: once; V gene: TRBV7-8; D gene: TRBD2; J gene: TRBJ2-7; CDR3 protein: CASSSGRKRTSGSGYEQYF; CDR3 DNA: TGTGCCAGCAGCTCCGGGCGGAAAAGGACTAGCGGGAGTGGCTACGAGCAGTACTTC
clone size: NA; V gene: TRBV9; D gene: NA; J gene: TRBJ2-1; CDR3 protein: CASSAEAEDEQFF; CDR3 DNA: TGTGCCAGCAGCGCCGAGGCGGAGGATGAGCAGTTCTTC
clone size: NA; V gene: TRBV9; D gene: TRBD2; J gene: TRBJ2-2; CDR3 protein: CASVAGEVGELFF; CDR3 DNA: TGTGCCAGCGTAGCGGGAGAAGTCGGGGAGCTGTTTTTT
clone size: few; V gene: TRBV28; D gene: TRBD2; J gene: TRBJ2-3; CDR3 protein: CASSGLGTSGGHGTDTQYF; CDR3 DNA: TGTGCCAGCAGCGGCCTCGGGACTAGCGGGGGACATGGCACAGATACGCAGTATTTT
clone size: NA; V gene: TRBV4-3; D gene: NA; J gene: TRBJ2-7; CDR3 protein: CASSQDWSGTLSYEQYF; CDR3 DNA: TGCGCCAGCAGCCAAGATTGGTCAGGAACTCTCTCCTACGAGCAGTACTTC
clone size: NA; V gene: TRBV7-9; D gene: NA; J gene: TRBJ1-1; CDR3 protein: CASSWSGTGEAFF; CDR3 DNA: TGTGCCAGCAGCTGGTCCGGGACGGGTGAAGCTTTCTTT